Shown below are 15 T cell receptor beta chains from a single sample sequenced in a study of blood T cell repertoires in COVID-19. Repertoires were generated with immunoSEQ multiplex PCR, while TCRdb's copy carries only in-frame clones and drops some. Among over 150,000 clones listed, around 90% were seen once. Sequenced input: peripheral blood. These receptors all stem from a man aged 55-75 years with COVID-19, enrolled during active disease.

The V and J genes are TRBV7-2 and TRBJ2-2; the match to TRBD2 covers 11 bases. Germline V CDR1 and CDR2: SGHTA, FQGNSA. The V gene end was trimmed by 3 bases and the J gene end by 4 bases; junction bases not matched to a gene: 10. CDR3 length: 18 residues. The CDR3 nucleotides read TGTGCCAGCAGCTTCGGTTTAGATAGCGGGAGGGCCACCGGGGAGCTGTTTTTT. Its translation is CASSFGLDSGRATGELFF. Drawing the rest from reference TRBV7-2 and TRBJ2-2, the complete variable domain is GAGVSQSPSNKVTEKGKDVELRCDPISGHTALYWYRQSLGQGLEFLIYFQGNSAPDKSGLPSDRFSAERTGGSVSTLTIQRTQQEDSAVYLCASSFGLDSGRATGELFFGEGSRLTVL.

The chain combines TRBV18 with TRBJ2-1, with no clear D. The CDR3 is 16 amino acids. Germline CDR1 reads KGHSH; CDR2 reads LQKENI. Trimming removed 3 bases from V and 0 bases from J, with 12 bases in between. CDR3: CASSPGSRSSYNEQFF. The CDR3 DNA sequence: TGTGCCAGCTCACCCGGGTCGCGGAGCTCCTACAATGAGCAGTTCTTC.

The chain uses TRBV19 and TRBJ2-5; D might be TRBD2 (7 bases). This CDR3 is 14 amino acids long. The germline V gene has CDR1 LNHDA and CDR2 SQIVND (reference sequence). Deletions cut 5 bases from V and 5 bases from J, with 15 bases between. In DNA, the CDR3 is TGTGCCAGTAGTTCCCGGGGGGCGGTGGAGACCCAGTACTTC. This sequence encodes CASSSRGAVETQYF.

The chain employs TRBV10-3 and TRBJ2-1, with TRBD2 matching 12 bases. Losses at the gene ends were 10 bases for V and 4 bases for J; bases not matched to a gene: 2. This CDR3 spans 13 amino acids. CDR1 ENHRY and CDR2 SYGVKD come from the germline V gene. The CDR3 sequence is CATSGREYNEQFF. The CDR3 DNA reads as TGTGCCACTAGCGGGAGGGAGTACAATGAGCAGTTCTTC.

The gene calls are TRBV3-1 (or the pseudogene TRBV3-2) and TRBJ1-4, with unresolved D. The V gene lost 1 base and the J gene lost 7 bases, with 7 bases spanning the gap. The CDR3 loop spans 13 amino acids. CDR1 and CDR2 (germline): LGHDT, YNNKEL (reference sequence). The CDR3 DNA sequence: TGTGCCAGCAGCCAAGTTTCGGGTGAAAAACTGTTTTTT. It is translated as CASSQVSGEKLFF.

This chain links TRBV9 with TRBJ1-6, with D perhaps matching TRBD1 (6 bases). Germline CDR1 reads SGDLS; CDR2 reads YYNGEE. The CDR3 extends over 15 amino acids. Trimming cost V 3 bases and J 7 bases, with 14 bases left between them. The CDR3 DNA is TGTGCCAGCAGCGAAACAGGGAGCCGGAATTCACCCCTCCACTTT. This gives the protein CASSETGSRNSPLHF. Variable domain in full (rest from reference TRBV9 and TRBJ1-6): DSGVTQTPKHLITATGQRVTLRCSPRSGDLSVYWYQQSLDQGLQFLIQYYNGEERAKGNILERFSAQQFPDLHSELNLSSLELGDSALYFCASSETGSRNSPLHFGNGTRLTVT.

The chain is built from TRBV27 and TRBJ2-5, with a weak D call TRBD2 (7 bases). Deletions cut 2 bases from V and 1 base from J, with 8 bases between. The length of the CDR3 is 14 residues. Germline CDR1 MNHEY, CDR2 SMNVEV (reference sequence). Here the CDR3 DNA reads TGTGCCAGCAGTTTAGCGGGGGCCCAAGAGACCCAGTACTTC. It is translated as CASSLAGAQETQYF.

The genes are TRBV28 and TRBJ1-5; D is unclear. This CDR3 is 13 amino acids long. CDR1 and CDR2 from the germline V gene are MDHEN and SYDVKM. Between the trimmed V and J ends, which lost 6 bases and 4 bases, there was a span of 10 bases. The chain's CDR3 is CASRPQPNQPQHF. The CDR3 nucleotides are TGTGCCAGCAGACCACAGCCAAATCAGCCCCAGCATTTT. The entire variable domain, with the rest obtained from reference TRBV28 and TRBJ1-5, is as follows: DVKVTQSSRYLVKRTGEKVFLECVQDMDHENMFWYRQDPGLGLRLIYFSYDVKMKEKGDIPEGYSVSREKKERFSLILESASTNQTSMYLCASRPQPNQPQHFGDGTRLSIL.

This rearrangement joins TRBV29-1 to TRBJ2-4; D is ambiguous. Between the trimmed V and J ends, which lost 5 bases and 0 bases, there was a span of 8 bases. CDR1 and CDR2 from the germline V gene are SQVTM and ANQGSEA. The CDR3 covers 13 residues. The DNA of the CDR3 is TGCAGCGTTCGAGGCCTAGCCAAAAACATTCAGTACTTC. Translation: CSVRGLAKNIQYF.

The chain recombines TRBV27 with TRBJ1-1; D gene uncertain. CDR1 MNHEY and CDR2 SMNVEV come from the germline V gene (reference sequence). There are 14 residues in the CDR3. The ends were cut back, 2 bases at V and 0 bases at J, with 7 bases in the middle. The CDR3 DNA sequence: TGTGCCAGCAGTTTAGAGAGGGTGAACACTGAAGCTTTCTTT. It specifies CASSLERVNTEAFF.

V usage is TRBV6-2 or TRBV6-3 and J usage is TRBJ2-7; 9 positions agree with TRBD2. Looked up from germline, CDR1 is MNHEY and CDR2 is SVGEGT. After removal of 6 bases from V and 3 bases from J, the junction contained 21 bases not matched to a gene. The CDR3 loop spans 19 amino acids. The CDR3, as DNA: TGTGCCAGCAGCATTGGGACTAGCCCATTACGACGTGCCCTCTACGAGCAGTACTTC. Translated: CASSIGTSPLRRALYEQYF.

The chain joins TRBV5-1 to TRBJ1-1; 10 nucleotides align to TRBD1. Germline values: CDR1 SGHRS, CDR2 YFSETQ. Trimming took 4 bases from V and 7 from J; bases not matched to a gene: 7. This CDR3 has 14 amino acids. The CDR3 protein is CASSTGQGRGEAFF. In nucleotides, the CDR3 is TGCGCCAGCAGCACGGGACAGGGGCGCGGTGAAGCTTTCTTT.

This rearrangement joins TRBV11-2 to TRBJ1-6, with a possible D match to TRBD1 (5 bases). This CDR3 is built from 15 residues. With 5 bases removed from V and 8 bases from J, the gap between germline ends came to 16 bases. Germline V CDR1 and CDR2: SGHAT, FQNNGV. In DNA, the CDR3 is TGTGCCAGCAGCCAGAGAGGCAGGGTGGATTCACCCCTCCACTTT. Amino acids: CASSQRGRVDSPLHF.

The rearrangement joins TRBV7-3 to TRBJ2-1; 11 positions match TRBD2. V shed 4 bases, J shed 3 bases, and the junction held 20 bases outside the gene matches. This CDR3 is 21 amino acids long. Germline V gives CDR1 SGHTA, CDR2 FQGTGA. The CDR3 region has the DNA TGTGCCAGCAGCTCCAGGGTCCCGTTATGGGGGACTAGCGGCCGCTACAATGAGCAGTTCTTC. As protein: CASSSRVPLWGTSGRYNEQFF.

The chain recombines TRBV7-2 with TRBJ1-5; D not resolved. V lost 5 bases and J 7 bases, leaving 18 bases between the germline ends. The CDR3 loop spans 15 amino acids. The germline V gene encodes CDR1 SGHTA and CDR2 FQGNSA. CDR3 protein: CASSPRVERQQPQHF. The CDR3 coding sequence is TGTGCCAGCAGCCCTCGAGTTGAGAGGCAGCAGCCCCAGCATTTT.